Below, one T cell receptor (beta chain) is given with its context. Its antigen remains unknown. This record belongs to a study of OX40 agonist ivuxolimab in advanced cancers. Study overall: The dose of intravenous ivuxolimab that patients received every 2 weeks ranged from 0.01 to 10 mg/kg.

Study observations and caveats: In the expanded peripheral T cells, antigen specificity was never determined. The study found that CD8+ T cells averaged more expanded clones than CD4+.

The method was immunoSEQ multiplex PCR; TCRdb's version includes in-frame clones alone and lacks a portion of them. Altogether roughly 72,000 clones are present, roughly 94% being singletons, with the ten largest covering about a sixth. Sequenced material: CD4+ or CD8+ T cells sorted from blood, taken in a trial of the OX40 agonist ivuxolimab. The receptor was derived from an adult with an advanced solid tumor such as melanoma, head and neck, liver or kidney cancer.

The CDR3: CASSQATGVNYGYTF. The CDR3 bases are TGCGCCAGCAGCCAAGCGACGGGGGTTAACTATGGCTACACCTTC. This sequence joins TRBV4-1 and TRBJ1-2, with D perhaps matching TRBD1 (5 bases). Trimming shortened V by 1 base and J by 1 base, and 10 bases separated the two germline ends. This CDR3 has 15 amino acids. The germline gives CDR1 MGHRA, CDR2 YSYEKL.